This TCR beta chain was profiled in a study of blood T cells in healthy people across ages. Notes on this clonotype: Its target is unknown.

J was trimmed by 0 bases and V by 4 bases; bases with no gene match: 11. The CDR3 consists of 19 residues. The germline V gene encodes CDR1 SGHVS and CDR2 FNYEAQ. Study-wide results and limits: A strong correlation was found between TCR beta diversity and the percentage of naive T cells.

PCR was performed a second time for roughly 7 to 12 cycles using a sample-barcoded 5' primer and a J-beta primer mix. TCRdb re-analysed the 5' RACE reads in MiXCR, keeping a single row per CDR3 protein. Of about 1,500,000 distinct CDR3 sequences listed, roughly 40% were seen once; the top ten hold 6.5% to 10%. The sequence was obtained from a woman between 18 and 30 years old in good health. Source material: blood. This chain uses TRBV7-6 with TRBJ2-1; 11 bases fit TRBD1. CDR3 coding DNA: TGTGCCAGCAGCTCTTCGGGACAGGGGGTCCTTTCCTCCTACAATGAGCAGTTCTTC. It is translated as CASSSSGQGVLSSYNEQFF.